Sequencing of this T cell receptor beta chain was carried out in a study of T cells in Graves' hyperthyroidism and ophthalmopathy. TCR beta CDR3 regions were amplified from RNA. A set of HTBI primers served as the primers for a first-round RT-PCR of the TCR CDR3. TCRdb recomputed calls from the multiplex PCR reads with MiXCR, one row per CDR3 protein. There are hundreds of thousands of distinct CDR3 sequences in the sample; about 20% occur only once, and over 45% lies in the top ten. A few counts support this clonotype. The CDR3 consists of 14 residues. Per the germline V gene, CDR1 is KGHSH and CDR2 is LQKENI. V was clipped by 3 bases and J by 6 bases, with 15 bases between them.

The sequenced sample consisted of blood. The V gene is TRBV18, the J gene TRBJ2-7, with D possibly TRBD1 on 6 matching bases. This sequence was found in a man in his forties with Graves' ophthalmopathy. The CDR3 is CASSPLDSGVEQYF. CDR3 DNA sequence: TGTGCCAGCTCACCGTTGGACAGCGGAGTCGAGCAGTACTTC.